At least ten counts were recorded for the clone carrying this T cell receptor (beta chain). Via MiXCR, TCRdb re-called the 5' RACE reads, giving one row per CDR3 protein. This sample has about 300,000 distinct CDR3 sequences, with roughly 9% found just once. These data belong to a study of T cells after yellow fever vaccination. This sequence was found in a man aged 18-30 years who received the YFV17D yellow fever vaccine. The source was CD4+ T cells sorted from PBMCs, collected 5 days after the yellow fever booster vaccination.

The DNA of the CDR3 is TGTGCCAGCTCGATTGGCGCCAGCTCCACAGATACGCAGTATTTT. Encoded protein: CASSIGASSTDTQYF. The chain employs TRBV28 and TRBJ2-3; D unresolved. V was trimmed by 8 bases and J by 2 bases, leaving 17 bases between them. The CDR3 is 15 residues long. The germline V gene has CDR1 MDHEN and CDR2 SYDVKM.